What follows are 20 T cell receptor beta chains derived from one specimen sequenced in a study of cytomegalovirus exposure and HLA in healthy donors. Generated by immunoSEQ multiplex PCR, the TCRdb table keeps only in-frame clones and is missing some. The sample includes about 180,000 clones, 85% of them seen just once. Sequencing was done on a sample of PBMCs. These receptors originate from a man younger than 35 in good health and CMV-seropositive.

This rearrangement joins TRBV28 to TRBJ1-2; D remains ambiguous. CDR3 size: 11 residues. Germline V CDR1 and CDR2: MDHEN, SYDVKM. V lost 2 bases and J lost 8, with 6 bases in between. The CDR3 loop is CASSLASGYTF. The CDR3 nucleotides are TGTGCCAGCAGTTTAGCGTCCGGCTACACCTTC.

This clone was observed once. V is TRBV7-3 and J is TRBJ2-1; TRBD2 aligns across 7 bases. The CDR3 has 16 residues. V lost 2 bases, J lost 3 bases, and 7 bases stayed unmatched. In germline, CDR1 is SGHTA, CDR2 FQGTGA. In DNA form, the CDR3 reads TGTGCCAGCAGCTTAGCCCCGGGCGGGGGCTACAATGAGCAGTTCTTC. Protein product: CASSLAPGGGYNEQFF.

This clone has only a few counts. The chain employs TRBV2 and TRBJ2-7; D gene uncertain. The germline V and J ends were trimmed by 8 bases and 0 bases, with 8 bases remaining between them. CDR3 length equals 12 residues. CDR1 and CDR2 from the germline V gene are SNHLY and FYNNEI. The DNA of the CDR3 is TGTGCCAGCTGCCCTAGCTCCTACGAGCAGTACTTC. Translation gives CASCPSSYEQYF.

CDR3 nucleotides: TGCGCCAGCAGCTTGGACGGAGTGGGGACAGGGCATTCACCCCTCCACTTT. Translation gives CASSLDGVGTGHSPLHF. The genes are TRBV5-1 and TRBJ1-6; 9 bases align to TRBD1. The V gene end was trimmed by 0 bases and the J gene end by 8 bases; junction bases not matched to a gene: 9. Germline loops: CDR1 SGHRS, CDR2 YFSETQ. There are 17 residues in the CDR3.

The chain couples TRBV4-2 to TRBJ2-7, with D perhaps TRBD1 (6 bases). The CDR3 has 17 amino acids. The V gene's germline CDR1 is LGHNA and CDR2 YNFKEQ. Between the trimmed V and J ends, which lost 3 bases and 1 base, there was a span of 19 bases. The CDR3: CASSQLMQGHLSYEQYF. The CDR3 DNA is TGTGCCAGCAGCCAGCTGATGCAGGGACACCTGTCCTACGAGCAGTACTTC.

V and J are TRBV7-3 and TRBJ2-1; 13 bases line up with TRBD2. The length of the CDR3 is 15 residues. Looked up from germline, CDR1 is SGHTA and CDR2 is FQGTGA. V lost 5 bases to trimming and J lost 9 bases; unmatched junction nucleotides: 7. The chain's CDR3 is CASSPGLAGAVEQFF. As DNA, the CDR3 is TGTGCCAGCAGCCCCGGACTAGCGGGAGCGGTTGAGCAGTTCTTC. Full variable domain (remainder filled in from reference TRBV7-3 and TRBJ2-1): GAGVSQTPSNKVTEKGKYVELRCDPISGHTALYWYRQSLGQGPEFLIYFQGTGAADDSGLPNDRFFAVRPEGSVSTLKIQRTERGDSAVYLCASSPGLAGAVEQFFGPGTRLTVL.

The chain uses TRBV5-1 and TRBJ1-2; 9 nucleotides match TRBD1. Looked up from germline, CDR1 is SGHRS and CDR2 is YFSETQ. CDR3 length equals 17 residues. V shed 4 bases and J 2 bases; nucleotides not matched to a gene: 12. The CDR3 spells CASSVLRDREENYGYTF. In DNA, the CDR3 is TGCGCCAGCAGCGTACTCCGGGACAGGGAGGAGAACTATGGCTACACCTTC.

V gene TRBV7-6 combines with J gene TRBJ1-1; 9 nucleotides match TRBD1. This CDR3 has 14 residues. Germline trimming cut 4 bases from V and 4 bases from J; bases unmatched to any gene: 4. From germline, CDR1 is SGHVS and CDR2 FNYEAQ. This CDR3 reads CASSSGTGLTEAFF. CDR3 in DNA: TGTGCCAGCAGCTCTGGGACAGGGCTCACTGAAGCTTTCTTT.

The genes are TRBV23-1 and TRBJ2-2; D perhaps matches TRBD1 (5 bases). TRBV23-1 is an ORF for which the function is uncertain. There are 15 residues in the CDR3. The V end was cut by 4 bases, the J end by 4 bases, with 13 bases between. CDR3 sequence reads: CASSPVGVGTGELFF. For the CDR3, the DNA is TGCGCCAGCAGTCCGGTAGGGGTGGGCACCGGGGAGCTGTTTTTT.

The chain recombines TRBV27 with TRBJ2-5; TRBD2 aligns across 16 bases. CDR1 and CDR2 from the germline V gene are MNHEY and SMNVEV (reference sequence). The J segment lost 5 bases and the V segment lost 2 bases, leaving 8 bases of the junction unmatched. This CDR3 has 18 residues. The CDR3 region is CASSLRGLAGGPRETQYF. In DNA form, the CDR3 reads TGTGCCAGCAGTTTAAGGGGACTAGCGGGGGGGCCCAGGGAGACCCAGTACTTC.

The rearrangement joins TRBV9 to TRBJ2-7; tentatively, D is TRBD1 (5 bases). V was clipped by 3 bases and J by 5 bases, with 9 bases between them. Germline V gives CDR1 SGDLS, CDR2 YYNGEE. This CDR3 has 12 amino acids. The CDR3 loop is CASSDQGHEQYF. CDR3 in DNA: TGTGCCAGCAGCGACCAGGGCCACGAGCAGTACTTC.

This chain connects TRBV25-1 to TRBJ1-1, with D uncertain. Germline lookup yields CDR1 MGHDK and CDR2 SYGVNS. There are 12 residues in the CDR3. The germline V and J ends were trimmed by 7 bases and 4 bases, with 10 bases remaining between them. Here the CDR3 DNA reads TGTGCCAGCAATAAGGAGGGCACTGAAGCTTTCTTT. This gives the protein CASNKEGTEAFF.

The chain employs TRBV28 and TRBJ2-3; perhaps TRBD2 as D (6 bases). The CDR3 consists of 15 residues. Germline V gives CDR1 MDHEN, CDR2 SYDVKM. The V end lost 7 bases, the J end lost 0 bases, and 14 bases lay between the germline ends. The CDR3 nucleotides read TGTGCCAGCATTTGGAGTGCGGGAAGCACAGATACGCAGTATTTT. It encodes CASIWSAGSTDTQYF.

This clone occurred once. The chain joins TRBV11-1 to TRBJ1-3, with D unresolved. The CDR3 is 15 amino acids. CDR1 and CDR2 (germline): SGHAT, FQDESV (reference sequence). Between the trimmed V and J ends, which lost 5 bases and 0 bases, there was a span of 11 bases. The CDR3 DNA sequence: TGTGCCAGCAGCCCGTGGACTGACTCTGGAAACACCATATATTTT. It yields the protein CASSPWTDSGNTIYF.

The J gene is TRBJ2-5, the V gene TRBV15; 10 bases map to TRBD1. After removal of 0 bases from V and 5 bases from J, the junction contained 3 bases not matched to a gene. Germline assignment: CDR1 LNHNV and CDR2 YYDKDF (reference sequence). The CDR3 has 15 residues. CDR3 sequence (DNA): TGTGCCACCAGCAGAGAGAGGACAGGGGGTGAGACCCAGTACTTC. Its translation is CATSRERTGGETQYF.

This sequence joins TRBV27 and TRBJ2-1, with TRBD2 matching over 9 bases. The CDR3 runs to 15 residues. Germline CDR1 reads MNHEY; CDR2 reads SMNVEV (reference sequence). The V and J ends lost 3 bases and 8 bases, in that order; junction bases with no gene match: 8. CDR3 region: CASSFGTSTSDEQFF. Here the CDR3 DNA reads TGTGCCAGCAGTTTCGGGACTAGCACCAGCGATGAGCAGTTCTTC.

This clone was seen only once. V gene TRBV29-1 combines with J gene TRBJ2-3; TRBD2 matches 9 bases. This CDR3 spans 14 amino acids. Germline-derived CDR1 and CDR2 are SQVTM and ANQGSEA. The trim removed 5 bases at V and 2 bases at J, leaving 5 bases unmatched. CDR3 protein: CSVPSGGFTDTQYF. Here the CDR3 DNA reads TGCAGCGTTCCGAGCGGGGGGTTCACAGATACGCAGTATTTT.

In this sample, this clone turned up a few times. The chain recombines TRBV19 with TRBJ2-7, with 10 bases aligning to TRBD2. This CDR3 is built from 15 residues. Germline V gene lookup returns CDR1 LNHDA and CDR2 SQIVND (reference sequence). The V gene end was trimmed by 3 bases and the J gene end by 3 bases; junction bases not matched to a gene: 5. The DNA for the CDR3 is TGTGCCAGTAGTATTCTAGCGGGGGACTACTACGAGCAGTACTTC. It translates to CASSILAGDYYEQYF.

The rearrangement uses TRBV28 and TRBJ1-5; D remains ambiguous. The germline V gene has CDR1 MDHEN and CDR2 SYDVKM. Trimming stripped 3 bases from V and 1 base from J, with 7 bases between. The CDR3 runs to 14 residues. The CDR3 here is CASSFGVSNQPQHF. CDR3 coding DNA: TGTGCCAGCAGTTTCGGAGTGAGCAATCAGCCCCAGCATTTT.

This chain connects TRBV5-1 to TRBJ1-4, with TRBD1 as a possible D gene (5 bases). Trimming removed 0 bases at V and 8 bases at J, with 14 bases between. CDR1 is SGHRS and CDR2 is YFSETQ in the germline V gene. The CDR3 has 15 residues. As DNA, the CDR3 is TGCGCCAGCAGCTTGGCCTTGGGGCAGGGAGAAAAACTGTTTTTT. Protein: CASSLALGQGEKLFF. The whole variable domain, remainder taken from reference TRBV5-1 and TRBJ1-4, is KAGVTQTPRYLIKTRGQQVTLSCSPISGHRSVSWYQQTPGQGLQFLFEYFSETQRNKGNFPGRFSGRQFSNSRSEMNVSTLELGDSALYLCASSLALGQGEKLFFGSGTQLSVL.